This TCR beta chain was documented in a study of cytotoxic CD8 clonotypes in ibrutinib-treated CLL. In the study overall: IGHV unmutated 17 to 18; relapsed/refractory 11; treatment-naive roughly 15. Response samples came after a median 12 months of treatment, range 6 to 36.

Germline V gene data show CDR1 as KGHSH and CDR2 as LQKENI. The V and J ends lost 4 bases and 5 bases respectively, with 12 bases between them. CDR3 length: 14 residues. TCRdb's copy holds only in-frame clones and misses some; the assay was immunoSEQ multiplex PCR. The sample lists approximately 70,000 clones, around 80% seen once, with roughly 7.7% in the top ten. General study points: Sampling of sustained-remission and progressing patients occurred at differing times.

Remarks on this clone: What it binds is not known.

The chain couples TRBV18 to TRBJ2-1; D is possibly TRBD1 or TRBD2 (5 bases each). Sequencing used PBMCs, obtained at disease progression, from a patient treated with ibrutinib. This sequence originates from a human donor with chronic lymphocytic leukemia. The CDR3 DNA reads TGTGCCAGCTCACGAGGGGAGTCCGACAATGAGCAGTTCTTC. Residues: CASSRGESDNEQFF.